Sequencing of this TCR beta chain was carried out in a study of blood T cells in healthy people across ages. Germline values: CDR1 MNHEY, CDR2 SVGEGT. The CDR3 has 14 residues. Details on this clonotype: At one end the junction does not follow the germline gene, possibly because of a read error.

Through a sample-barcoded 5' primer and a J-beta primer mix, a second PCR was run for roughly 7 to 11 cycles. Each CDR3 protein is one row after TCRdb ran MiXCR on the 5' RACE reads. This table has 1.5 million to 2 million distinct CDR3 sequences, roughly 27% appearing once. The J gene is TRBJ1-1, the V gene TRBV6-2 or TRBV6-3; the D gene is possibly TRBD1 (6 bases). Sequencing used blood. This clonotype was sampled from a woman in her twenties or thirties in good health. The chain's CDR3 is CAISIYRVNTEAFF. The CDR3 nucleotides read TGTGCCATCAGTATATACAGGGTGAACACTGAAGCTTTCTTT.